This record covers a single T cell receptor beta chain. The antigen remains undetermined. TCRdb re-called the RT-PCR reads through MiXCR, storing one row per CDR3 protein. Among about 700,000 distinct CDR3 sequences, roughly 14% were seen once, and the ten largest hold around 7%. The entry originates in a study of response to subunit inactivated influenza vaccine. Study observations and caveats: Few new T cells, the authors suggested, are recruited by each seasonal influenza vaccination.

Germline V gives CDR1 DFQATT, CDR2 SNEGSKA (reference sequence). The CDR3 is 11 residues long. The ends were cut back, 5 bases at V and 10 bases at J, with 12 bases in the middle. The V call is TRBV20-1, the J call TRBJ2-1; D is unresolved. The sequence derives from a man aged 45-65 years who received an inactivated influenza vaccine. The sample was PBMCs from blood, taken around 15 days before vaccination. The CDR3 DNA reads as TGCAGTGCTGTCAGGTCAGTCGAGCAGTTCTTC. Translating it yields CSAVRSVEQFF.